These 5 T cell receptor beta chains originate from one sample sequenced in a study of response to subunit inactivated influenza vaccine. TCRdb reprocessed the RT-PCR reads via MiXCR and lists one record per CDR3 protein. The table lists more than 700,000 distinct CDR3 sequences, 21% of them singletons, with 10% to 13% in the top ten. Sequences were derived from PBMCs from blood, sampled 4 to 6 days after vaccination. The origin of the receptors is a man aged 50 or older who received an inactivated influenza vaccine.

The V and J genes are TRBV29-1 and TRBJ2-7; D gene unclear. The CDR3 is 12 amino acids. V gave up 4 bases and J gave up 1 base, with 8 bases separating them. From germline, CDR1 is SQVTM and CDR2 ANQGSEA. The DNA for the CDR3 is TGCAGCGTTGTTGGCGAATCCTACGAGCAGTACTTC. Translating it yields CSVVGESYEQYF.

This clonotype was seen a few times. The DNA of the CDR3 is TGTGCCAGCAGCTTAGGGAGGGAAGGCAGCACTGAAGCTTTCTTT. It translates to CASSLGREGSTEAFF. The V gene is TRBV13, the J gene TRBJ1-1; D is unclear. The V end was cut by 0 bases, the J end by 4 bases, with 12 bases between. This CDR3 is 15 amino acids long. Germline V gene lookup returns CDR1 PRHDT and CDR2 FYEKMQ (reference sequence).

The J gene is TRBJ2-1, the V gene TRBV29-1; D gene ambiguous. Trimming left V 0 bases short and J 8 bases short, with 8 bases between. This CDR3 region has 12 residues. Germline V gene data show CDR1 as SQVTM and CDR2 as ANQGSEA. The CDR3 DNA reads TGCAGCGTTGAAGAGGGTTTTGATGAGCAGTTCTTC. Its translation: CSVEEGFDEQFF.

The CDR3 protein is CASSQAGTSNYEQYF. DNA of the CDR3: TGTGCCAGCAGCCAAGCCGGGACTAGCAACTACGAGCAGTACTTC. The J gene is TRBJ2-7, the V gene TRBV3-1; 9 bases are shared with TRBD2. The germline V gene encodes CDR1 LGHDT and CDR2 YNNKEL (reference sequence). Trimming at V came to 1 base and at J to 3 bases, leaving 4 bases not matched to a gene. The CDR3 has 15 amino acids.

This rearrangement joins TRBV12-3 or TRBV12-4 to TRBJ2-2, with TRBD2 identical over 11 bases. V was pared by 6 bases and J by 7 bases, with 10 bases of the junction left unmatched. The CDR3 extends over 16 amino acids. In DNA, the CDR3 is TGTGCCAGCAGAATAAGTAGCGGGGGGGTGAACGGGGAGCTGTTTTTT. It specifies CASRISSGGVNGELFF.